This T cell receptor beta chain was captured by sequencing in a study of blood T cells in healthy people across ages. Study results and caveats: Across the age range, TCR beta diversity per million T cells fell in a roughly linear way.

Germline lookup yields CDR1 DFQATT and CDR2 SNEGSKA (reference sequence). The CDR3 length is 14 residues. With V trimmed by 4 bases and J by 3 bases, 5 bases remained unmatched. Sample-barcoded 5' priming and a J-beta primer mix drove a second PCR of 7 to 11 cycles. TCRdb redid the calling of the 5' RACE reads with MiXCR, one entry per CDR3 protein. The table has about 1 million distinct CDR3 sequences, 45% seen once. Per sample, no less than 5 micrograms of total RNA were extracted. Concerning this clonotype itself: Its specificity is not known.

Material: blood. The source of this sequence is a woman aged 60-75 years in good health. The V gene is TRBV20-1, the J gene TRBJ2-1, with 8 nucleotides matching TRBD2. The CDR3 sequence: CSATPGLGYNEQFF. CDR3 DNA sequence: TGCAGTGCTACCCCGGGACTAGGCTACAATGAGCAGTTCTTC.